This TCR beta chain was documented in a study of blood T cell repertoires in COVID-19 (TCRdb year 2020). About the study as a whole: Samples from collaborators originated in the United States, Italy and Spain and spanned both the acute and convalescent phases of COVID-19. The prospective study material was composed of cDNA or gDNA derived from T cells, B-cell-depleted T cells, or PBMCs. The dataset comprised deeply sampled blood TCRbeta repertoires from subjects exposed to, actively infected with, or recovered from COVID-19. The repertoires were released in a freely available public database intended as a resource for research on the immune response to SARS-CoV-2. Samples were obtained from the ongoing ImmuneRACE study (first 160 participants) and from 1,200 or so subjects provided by 6 global collaborators. Nearly every sample came with metadata listing a de-identified subject ID, COVID-19 status, age in years and sex. Where available, HLA class I and class II types were taken from metadata supplied by the sample provider and were not determined by assay-based typing. What the work shows at the level of the full study, not this receptor alone: Clinical and demographic metadata were provided uncurated, with the amount varying by source and participant.

TCRbeta CDR3 regions were amplified from genomic DNA using the immunoSEQ Assay, a bias-controlled multiplex PCR. Processing in the source paper ran as follows. The number of nucleated cells in each sample was estimated from the amplification of reference gene primers within the assay. Sequence reads were collapsed and filtered to measure the absolute abundance of every unique TCRbeta CDR3 rearrangement. For each sample, productive Simpson clonality was calculated as the square root of Simpson's diversity index over productive rearrangements. TCRdb carries this immuneACCESS record with in-frame sequences only. Its versions omit some clonotypes, under half of them owing to an unresolved V gene in the studies checked, with the rest unexplained. For V, J and clone size, that table is used; D and trimming come from the DNA. In this sample the table shows approximately 190,000 clones, 70% to 90% of which occur a single time. Approximately 5.9% of the sample is held by the ten biggest clonotypes.

For this clone: There is no known antigen for this receptor. Base quality data are lacking; no much larger clone is found one base away.

The collaborating institutions used their own protocols to collect whole blood in K2EDTA tubes. For TCRbeta analysis, collaborators shipped samples as frozen whole blood, isolated PBMCs, or DNA extracted from either of those sample types. Sequencing used peripheral blood. This TCR was sampled from a man older than 75 with acute or convalescent COVID-19.

The CDR3 region has the sequence CSVTGYSEAFF. Read as DNA, the sequence is TGCAGCGTTACAGGGTACAGTGAAGCTTTCTTT. Recombination linked TRBV29-1 to TRBJ1-1, with TRBD1 as a weak D call on 6 bases. The trim is 5 bases for V and 7 bases for J, with a gap of 11 bases between the germline ends. The CDR3, from cysteine to phenylalanine, totals 11 residues. Just the 33-base CDR3 DNA is kept, in frame starting at base 1. Sequences SQVTM (CDR1) and ANQGSEA (CDR2) are obtained from the germline V gene.